The 18 T cell receptor beta chains presented below share a single source sample, sequenced in a study of T cells in Graves' hyperthyroidism and ophthalmopathy. Amplification yielded TCR beta CDR3 regions, with RNA transcripts as the source. Initially, a first-round RT-PCR of the TCR CDR3 employed the HTBI primer set. TCRdb reanalysed the multiplex PCR reads using MiXCR and keeps one entry per CDR3 protein. The sample consists of over 250,000 distinct CDR3 sequences, about an eighth of them appearing once. Sequenced sample: blood. The source of these receptors is a woman aged 40 to 50 with Graves' ophthalmopathy.

This clonotype has at least ten counts. The rearrangement uses TRBV7-9 and TRBJ1-2; D gene unclear. Trimming shortened V by 3 bases and J by 0 bases, and 11 bases separated the two germline ends. CDR3 length: 15 amino acids. Germline values: CDR1 SEHNR, CDR2 FQNEAQ (reference sequence). The CDR3 nucleotides read TGTGCCAGCAGCTTTCCCTTGACACCTAACTATGGCTACACCTTC. Its protein product is CASSFPLTPNYGYTF.

The chain uses TRBV20-1 and TRBJ2-2; TRBD1 matches at 7 bases. This CDR3 comprises 18 residues. J gave up 2 bases and V 0 bases, and 12 bases lay outside the gene matches. CDR1 and CDR2 (germline): DFQATT, SNEGSKA (reference sequence). CDR3 protein: CSARDRYGDSGNTGELFF. The CDR3 DNA sequence: TGCAGTGCTAGAGATCGGTACGGGGACAGTGGAAACACCGGGGAGCTGTTTTTT.

This clonotype has just a few counts. This chain joins TRBV20-1 and TRBJ2-4, with D perhaps matching TRBD1 or TRBD2 (5 bases each). This CDR3 region has 15 residues. Deletions cut 6 bases from V and 0 bases from J, with 15 bases between. The V gene's germline CDR1 is DFQATT and CDR2 SNEGSKA (reference sequence). The CDR3, as DNA: TGCAGTGCAGAAACGGGACGGATAGCCAAAAACATTCAGTACTTC. Protein product: CSAETGRIAKNIQYF.

Remarks on this clonotype: A much bigger clone sits one base away, suggesting this may be a read error. The rearrangement joins TRBV5-5 to TRBJ1-5; tentatively, D is TRBD1 (6 bases). This CDR3 region has 13 residues. The germline V gene encodes CDR1 SGHKS and CDR2 YYEKEE (reference sequence). The V end was cut by 2 bases, the J end by 11 bases, with 14 bases between. DNA of the CDR3: TGTGCCAGCAGCTTTTCAGGGGACCAGTCCCAGCATTTT. Encoded protein: CASSFSGDQSQHF.

This clonotype was picked up a small number of times. The chain combines TRBV6-5 with TRBJ2-1; TRBD2 agrees at 12 bases. CDR3 length: 14 residues. The trim removed 4 bases at V and 9 bases at J, leaving 4 bases unmatched. Germline V CDR1 and CDR2: MNHEY, SVGAGI. CDR3 DNA: TGTGCCAGCAGTTCACTAGCGGGGGGAGCTGAGCAGTTCTTC. Its protein product is CASSSLAGGAEQFF.

There are a few counts of this clonotype. The V call is TRBV27, the J call TRBJ2-3; maybe TRBD2 (7 bases). With 6 bases removed from V and 3 bases from J, the gap between germline ends came to 16 bases. CDR1 MNHEY and CDR2 SMNVEV come from the germline V gene (reference sequence). The CDR3 is 15 amino acids. CDR3 coding DNA: TGTGCCAGCAGACGAACCGGGGGGCCTACAGATACGCAGTATTTT. Translation gives CASRRTGGPTDTQYF.

This rearrangement joins TRBV10-3 to TRBJ1-2; D unresolved. CDR3 length equals 14 residues. V lost 0 bases and J 4 bases, leaving 9 bases between the germline ends. Per the germline V gene, CDR1 is ENHRY and CDR2 is SYGVKD. The CDR3 protein is CAISESGGSYGYTF. In DNA form, the CDR3 reads TGTGCCATCAGTGAGTCGGGAGGCAGCTATGGCTACACCTTC.

This clonotype occurred many times. The chain couples TRBV29-1 to TRBJ2-3, with 8 bases fitting TRBD1. J lost 7 bases, V lost 8 bases, and 14 bases had no gene match. The CDR3 length is 14 residues. Per the germline V gene, CDR1 is SQVTM and CDR2 is ANQGSEA. Here the CDR3 reads CSKTGQGPSNTQYF. The CDR3 DNA reads as TGCAGCAAGACCGGACAGGGACCATCGAATACGCAGTATTTT.

This clonotype was seen more than once but under ten times. V usage is TRBV6-2 or TRBV6-3 and J usage is TRBJ2-7; no definite D call. This CDR3 is built from 13 residues. Germline V gene sequence: CDR1 MNHEY, CDR2 SVGEGT. The germline V and J ends were trimmed by 6 bases and 2 bases, with 11 bases remaining between them. This CDR3 is CASSKRGTYEQYF. CDR3 bases: TGTGCCAGCAGCAAGAGAGGAACCTACGAGCAGTACTTC.

This clonotype appeared many times. This chain connects TRBV5-6 to TRBJ2-3; 12 bases are shared with TRBD1. In germline, CDR1 is SGHDT, CDR2 YYEEEE. The J segment lost 4 bases and the V segment lost 1 base, leaving 7 bases of the junction unmatched. The CDR3 extends over 17 amino acids. The CDR3 DNA is TGTGCCAGCAGCTTGTACGGGACAGGGGGCGACGCAGATACGCAGTATTTT. Translated, it gives CASSLYGTGGDADTQYF.

This chain joins TRBV6-5 and TRBJ1-2; D is perhaps TRBD1 (6 bases). The CDR3 has 14 residues. Trimming removed 0 bases at V and 4 bases at J, with 9 bases between. Per the germline V gene, CDR1 is MNHEY and CDR2 is SVGAGI. The CDR3 coding sequence is TGTGCCAGCAGTTACTCTGAGGGGGGCTATGGCTACACCTTC. It encodes CASSYSEGGYGYTF.

This clonotype was detected ten times or more. The chain employs TRBV12-3 or TRBV12-4 and TRBJ2-1; D remains unclear. The CDR3 extends over 15 amino acids. Trimming shortened V by 7 bases and J by 7 bases, and 20 bases separated the two germline ends. CDR3 DNA: TGTGCCAGCACTTTCGGCGGATCGAGGAAAAATGAGCAGTTCTTC. The encoded protein is CASTFGGSRKNEQFF.

This clonotype was recorded many times. The chain uses TRBV27 and TRBJ2-1; no reliable D call. The CDR3 spans 13 residues. CDR1 and CDR2 from the germline V gene are MNHEY and SMNVEV (reference sequence). Between the trimmed V and J ends, which lost 3 bases and 8 bases, there was a span of 11 bases. CDR3 sequence (DNA): TGTGCCAGCAGTTTCCCCCCGGGCCATGAGCAGTTCTTC. This encodes CASSFPPGHEQFF.

This clonotype was detected ten times or more. The chain couples TRBV2 to TRBJ1-2; TRBD1 aligns across 11 bases. Germline trimming cut 9 bases from V and 7 bases from J; bases unmatched to any gene: 10. Germline V gene data show CDR1 as SNHLY and CDR2 as FYNNEI. The CDR3 spans 14 residues. The DNA for the CDR3 is TGTGCCAGTTTCCGGGACAGGGGGTTCGCTGGCTACACCTTC. It codes for CASFRDRGFAGYTF.

The chain has TRBV19 and TRBJ1-2; D perhaps matches TRBD1 (5 bases). Trimming pared 3 bases from V and 5 bases from J, leaving 16 bases between. CDR3 length equals 15 residues. Germline V gives CDR1 LNHDA, CDR2 SQIVND (reference sequence). The CDR3 nucleotides read TGTGCCAGTAGTATCATGGGGGGGTGGCCATATGGCTACACCTTC. It is translated as CASSIMGGWPYGYTF.

A few counts support this clonotype. The gene calls are TRBV20-1 and TRBJ1-2; D is perhaps TRBD1 (6 bases). Germline V gene lookup returns CDR1 DFQATT and CDR2 SNEGSKA (reference sequence). The CDR3 contains 14 residues. The germline V and J ends were trimmed by 1 base and 4 bases, with 13 bases remaining between them. The chain's CDR3 is CSARGEGGSYGYTF. The DNA for the CDR3 is TGCAGTGCTAGAGGTGAAGGGGGAAGCTATGGCTACACCTTC.

The V and J genes are TRBV20-1 and TRBJ2-3, with TRBD2 identical over 9 bases. V was pared by 6 bases and J by 5 bases, with 6 bases of the junction left unmatched. CDR1 and CDR2 from the germline V gene are DFQATT and SNEGSKA (reference sequence). The CDR3 consists of 13 residues. The CDR3 spells CSAPASGEDTQYF. CDR3 DNA sequence: TGCAGTGCCCCCGCTAGCGGGGAAGATACGCAGTATTTT.

There are many counts of this clonotype. The genes are TRBV3-1 and TRBJ1-5; D is ambiguous. Germline loops: CDR1 LGHDT, CDR2 YNNKEL (reference sequence). V was pared by 8 bases and J by 1 base, with 12 bases between. This CDR3 comprises 14 residues. The CDR3 DNA follows: TGTGCCAGCTCGTTGGGCTTGAGCAATCAGCCCCAGCATTTT. Translated, it gives CASSLGLSNQPQHF. Supplemented by reference TRBV3-1 and TRBJ1-5, the full variable domain reads DTAVSQTPKYLVTQMGNDKSIKCEQNLGHDTMYWYKQDSKKFLKIMFSYNNKELIINETVPNRFSPKSPDKAHLNLHINSLELGDSAVYFCASSLGLSNQPQHFGDGTRLSIL.